Each of the 22 T cell receptor beta chains below was sequenced from the same sample in a study of blood T cell repertoires in COVID-19. TCRdb's copy holds only in-frame clones and misses some; the assay was immunoSEQ multiplex PCR. This sample has under 95,000 clones, with approximately 88% found just once. Sequencing input: peripheral blood. All receptors come from a woman at least 80 years old with active or convalescent COVID-19.

This clone has only one observation. This chain connects TRBV5-6 to TRBJ2-1, with no clear D. Trimming left V 2 bases short and J 4 bases short, with 10 bases between. In germline, CDR1 is SGHDT, CDR2 YYEEEE. The CDR3 loop spans 14 amino acids. In DNA, the CDR3 is TGTGCCAGCAGCTTCCTTCAGGAATACAATGAGCAGTTCTTC. Translated: CASSFLQEYNEQFF.

This chain joins TRBV3-1 (or the pseudogene TRBV3-2) and TRBJ1-3; D not certain. This CDR3 is built from 12 residues. Germline CDR1 LGHDT, CDR2 YNNKEL (reference sequence). Trimming took 4 bases from V and 4 from J, leaving 5 bases between them. The CDR3 protein is CASSPRGNTIYF. The DNA for the CDR3 is TGTGCCAGCAGCCCCAGAGGAAACACCATATATTTT.

The chain combines TRBV11-1 with TRBJ2-2, with D hard to call. Trimming cost V 4 bases and J 1 base, with 7 bases left between them. Germline V gene sequence: CDR1 SGHAT, CDR2 FQDESV (reference sequence). The CDR3 has 14 residues. The CDR3: CASSSRRNTGELFF. The CDR3 nucleotides are TGTGCCAGCAGCTCACGGAGGAACACCGGGGAGCTGTTTTTT. Full variable domain (remainder filled in from reference TRBV11-1 and TRBJ2-2): EAEVAQSPRYKITEKSQAVAFWCDPISGHATLYWYRQILGQGPELLVQFQDESVVDDSQLPKDRFSAERLKGVDSTLKIQPAELGDSAMYLCASSSRRNTGELFFGEGSRLTVL.

The sample holds one count of this clone. The chain is built from TRBV4-1 and TRBJ2-6; TRBD1 aligns across 9 bases. Trimming took 2 bases from V and 0 from J; bases not matched to a gene: 5. The CDR3 contains 18 residues. Germline V gene data show CDR1 as MGHRA and CDR2 as YSYEKL. CDR3 sequence (DNA): TGCGCCAGCAGCCAACCGGGACAGGGATTCTCTGGGGCCAACGTCCTGACTTTC. Amino acid sequence: CASSQPGQGFSGANVLTF.

This clone has only a few counts. The chain combines TRBV28 with TRBJ2-7; tentative D call: TRBD2 (6 bases). V lost 7 bases and J 2 bases, leaving 12 bases between the germline ends. This CDR3 region has 13 residues. Germline V gene data show CDR1 as MDHEN and CDR2 as SYDVKM. This chain's CDR3 is CASTLADAYEQYF. The CDR3 bases are TGTGCCAGCACCTTAGCGGATGCCTACGAGCAGTACTTC.

CDR3 sequence reads: CASSPDSGVYNEQFF. In DNA, the CDR3 is TGTGCCAGCAGTCCCGATAGCGGGGTTTACAATGAGCAGTTCTTC. The V call is TRBV28, the J call TRBJ2-1; 8 bases are shared with TRBD2. The CDR3 runs to 15 residues. Germline V gene lookup returns CDR1 MDHEN and CDR2 SYDVKM. The ends lost 5 bases at V and 4 bases at J; junction bases unmatched: 7.

CDR3 in amino acids: CATSDLQTETSTDTQYF. CDR3 nucleotides: TGTGCCACCAGTGATTTGCAGACAGAGACTAGCACAGATACGCAGTATTTT. The rearrangement joins TRBV24-1 to TRBJ2-3, with D possibly TRBD1 on 5 matching bases. The V end was cut by 0 bases, the J end by 0 bases, with 12 bases between. The V gene's germline CDR1 is KGHDR and CDR2 SFDVKD. The CDR3 is 17 amino acids.

The rearrangement uses TRBV19 and TRBJ1-3; TRBD1 is a possible D gene (5 bases). The V end was cut by 5 bases, the J end by 3 bases, with 11 bases between. Germline V gene data show CDR1 as LNHDA and CDR2 as SQIVND (reference sequence). The CDR3 consists of 14 residues. The CDR3 protein is CASSPQGVGNTIYF. CDR3 nucleotide sequence: TGTGCCAGTAGTCCCCAAGGGGTTGGAAACACCATATATTTT.

The J gene is TRBJ1-2, the V gene TRBV3-1 (or the pseudogene TRBV3-2); possible D gene TRBD1, 5 bases. Trimming stripped 3 bases from V and 4 bases from J, with 9 bases between. Germline CDR1 reads LGHDT; CDR2 reads YNNKEL (reference sequence). The CDR3 loop spans 13 amino acids. CDR3 protein: CASSQEGSYGYTF. The CDR3 DNA reads as TGTGCCAGCAGCCAGGAGGGGAGCTATGGCTACACCTTC.

The V gene is TRBV15, the J gene TRBJ2-3; D is perhaps TRBD1 (5 bases). Per germline, CDR1 LNHNV and CDR2 YYDKDF (reference sequence). There are 13 residues in the CDR3. The germline V and J ends were trimmed by 4 bases and 2 bases, with 7 bases remaining between them. CDR3 in DNA: TGTGCCACCAGCACAGGGATCACAGATACGCAGTATTTT. As protein: CATSTGITDTQYF.

CDR3 nucleotide sequence: TGTGCCAGCAGATCAGGGGACGAGACCCAGTACTTC. Amino acids: CASRSGDETQYF. The V gene is TRBV12-3 or TRBV12-4, the J gene TRBJ2-5; D perhaps matches TRBD1 (6 bases). The CDR3 extends over 12 amino acids. The V end lost 6 bases, the J end lost 5 bases, and 10 bases lay between the germline ends.

The chain has TRBV7-9 and TRBJ1-1; TRBD1 matches at 7 bases. V trimming: 5 bases; J trimming: 1 base; junction bases outside the gene matches: 7. The CDR3 contains 15 residues. Looked up from germline, CDR1 is SEHNR and CDR2 is FQNEAQ (reference sequence). Written as DNA, the CDR3 is TGTGCCAGCAGCACCGGACAGGCGCAGAACACTGAAGCTTTCTTT. Translation gives CASSTGQAQNTEAFF.

This clone was counted between two and nine times. The chain recombines TRBV5-1 with TRBJ2-3; tentatively, D is TRBD1 (6 bases). Germline lookup yields CDR1 SGHRS and CDR2 YFSETQ. V lost 4 bases and J 0 bases, leaving 18 bases between the germline ends. This CDR3 comprises 17 residues. The CDR3 sequence is CASSIETGRISTDTQYF. CDR3 nucleotides: TGCGCCAGCAGCATCGAGACAGGCCGGATAAGCACAGATACGCAGTATTTT.

The chain is built from TRBV18 and TRBJ2-1; 14 bases agree with TRBD2. V lost 3 bases, J lost 5 bases, and 3 bases stayed unmatched. The CDR3 runs to 16 residues. CDR1 is KGHSH and CDR2 is LQKENI in the germline V gene. CDR3 nucleotides: TGTGCCAGCTCACCCCCGGGACTAGCGGGGGACAATGAGCAGTTCTTC. Encoded protein: CASSPPGLAGDNEQFF. The full variable domain, rest sourced from reference TRBV18 and TRBJ2-1, is NAGVMQNPRHLVRRRGQEARLRCSPMKGHSHVYWYRQLPEEGLKFMVYLQKENIIDESGMPKERFSAEFPKEGPSILRIQQVVRGDSAAYFCASSPPGLAGDNEQFFGPGTRLTVL.

CDR3 coding DNA: TGTGCCAGCAGCACCAGCGGGCTGGGATTCAATGAGCAGTTCTTC. Its protein is CASSTSGLGFNEQFF. The chain joins TRBV6-5 to TRBJ2-1, with D possibly TRBD2 on 6 matching bases. The V and J ends lost 6 bases and 6 bases respectively, with 18 bases between them. This CDR3 is built from 15 residues. Germline V gene lookup returns CDR1 MNHEY and CDR2 SVGAGI.

The chain carries TRBV6-5 and TRBJ2-4; D remains ambiguous. Trimming pared 6 bases from V and 6 bases from J, leaving 12 bases between. Germline CDR1 MNHEY, CDR2 SVGAGI. The CDR3 extends over 13 amino acids. The CDR3 DNA reads TGTGCCAGCAGCCTCGACATGCCAAACATTCAGTACTTC. It encodes CASSLDMPNIQYF.

The chain carries TRBV19 and TRBJ1-2, with 7 positions matching TRBD1. CDR3 length: 14 amino acids. With V trimmed by 4 bases and J by 7 bases, 9 bases remained unmatched. Germline CDR1 reads LNHDA; CDR2 reads SQIVND (reference sequence). The CDR3 sequence is CASSTRQGLGGYTF. The CDR3 region has the DNA TGTGCCAGTAGTACCCGACAGGGTTTGGGTGGCTACACCTTC.

CDR3: CASSSRQERNTEAFF. CDR3 nucleotide sequence: TGTGCCAGCAGCTCCCGACAGGAAAGGAACACTGAAGCTTTCTTT. The chain couples TRBV7-9 to TRBJ1-1, with a tentative D call TRBD1 (6 bases). V lost 4 bases and J 1 base, leaving 13 bases between the germline ends. Germline V CDR1 and CDR2: SEHNR, FQNEAQ (reference sequence). The CDR3 sequence is 15 residues long.

This CDR3 is CASSQTSNSPLHF. CDR3 in DNA: TGTGCCAGCAGCCAAACTAGTAATTCACCCCTCCACTTT. The chain joins TRBV7-3 to TRBJ1-6; D unclear. This CDR3 is built from 13 residues. Trimming stripped 5 bases from V and 6 bases from J, with 8 bases between. From germline, CDR1 is SGHTA and CDR2 FQGTGA.

This clone was observed a single time. In DNA form, the CDR3 reads TGCGCCAGCAGCCTAGGGACAGCTACCTACGAGCAGTACTTC. It specifies CASSLGTATYEQYF. The chain couples TRBV5-1 to TRBJ2-7, with 7 bases matching TRBD1. This CDR3 contains 14 residues. Trimming removed 4 bases from V and 2 bases from J; junction bases left unmatched: 6. Germline CDR1 SGHRS, CDR2 YFSETQ.

The chain recombines TRBV14 with TRBJ2-7, with 8 positions matching TRBD2. Trimming cost V 1 base and J 5 bases; bases outside gene matches: 7. The germline gives CDR1 SGHDN, CDR2 FVKESK. The CDR3 covers 15 residues. The CDR3, as DNA: TGTGCCAGCAGCCAAGGAGGGGTTAGCGGGGACGAGCAGTACTTC. The encoded protein is CASSQGGVSGDEQYF.

This sequence joins TRBV27 and TRBJ2-7; 7 positions match TRBD1. This CDR3 has 12 residues. The J segment lost 3 bases and the V segment lost 4 bases, leaving 0 bases of the junction unmatched. Looked up from germline, CDR1 is MNHEY and CDR2 is SMNVEV (reference sequence). The CDR3 here is CASSWTGYEQYF. DNA for the CDR3: TGTGCCAGCAGTTGGACAGGCTACGAGCAGTACTTC.